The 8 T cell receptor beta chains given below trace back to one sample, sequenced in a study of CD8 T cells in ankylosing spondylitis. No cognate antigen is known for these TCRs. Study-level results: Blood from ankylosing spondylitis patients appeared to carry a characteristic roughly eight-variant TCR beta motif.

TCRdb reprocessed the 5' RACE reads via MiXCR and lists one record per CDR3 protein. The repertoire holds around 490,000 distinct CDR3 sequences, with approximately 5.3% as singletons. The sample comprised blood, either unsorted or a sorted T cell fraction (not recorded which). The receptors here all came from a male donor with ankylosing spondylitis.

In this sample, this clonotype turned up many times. The CDR3 DNA reads as TGCAGCGTTGGACGGTCCGGTGGCAATCAGCCCCAGCATTTT. It codes for CSVGRSGGNQPQHF. The chain employs TRBV29-1 and TRBJ1-5, with D unresolved. Germline CDR1 is SQVTM and CDR2 is ANQGSEA. CDR3 length: 14 residues. The V gene lost 4 bases and the J gene lost 2 bases, with 12 bases spanning the gap.

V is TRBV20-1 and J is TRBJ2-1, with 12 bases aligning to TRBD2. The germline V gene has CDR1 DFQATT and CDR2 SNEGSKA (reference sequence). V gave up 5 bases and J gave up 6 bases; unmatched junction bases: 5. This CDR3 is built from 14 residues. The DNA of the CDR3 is TGCAGTGCTCAAGGACTAGCGGGAACCAATGAGCAGTTCTTC. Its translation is CSAQGLAGTNEQFF.

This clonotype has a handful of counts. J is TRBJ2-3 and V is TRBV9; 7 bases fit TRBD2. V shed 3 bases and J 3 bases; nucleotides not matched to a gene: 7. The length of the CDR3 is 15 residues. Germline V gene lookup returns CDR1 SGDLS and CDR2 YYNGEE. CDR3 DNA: TGTGCCAGCAGCGCCTCGGGAGGTAGGACAGATACGCAGTATTTT. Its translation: CASSASGGRTDTQYF.

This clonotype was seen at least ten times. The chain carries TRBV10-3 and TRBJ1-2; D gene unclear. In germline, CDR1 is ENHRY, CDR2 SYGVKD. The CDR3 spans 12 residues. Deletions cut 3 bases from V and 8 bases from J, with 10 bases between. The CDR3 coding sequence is TGTGCCATCAGTGATGTAGGGAACGGCTACACCTTC. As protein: CAISDVGNGYTF.

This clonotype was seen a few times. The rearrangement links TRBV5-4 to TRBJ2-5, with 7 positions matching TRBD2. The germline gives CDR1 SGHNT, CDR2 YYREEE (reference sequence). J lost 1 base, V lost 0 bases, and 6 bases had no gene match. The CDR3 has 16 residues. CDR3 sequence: CASSLAGAGVQETQYF. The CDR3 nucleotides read TGTGCCAGCAGCTTGGCCGGTGCGGGGGTCCAAGAGACCCAGTACTTC.

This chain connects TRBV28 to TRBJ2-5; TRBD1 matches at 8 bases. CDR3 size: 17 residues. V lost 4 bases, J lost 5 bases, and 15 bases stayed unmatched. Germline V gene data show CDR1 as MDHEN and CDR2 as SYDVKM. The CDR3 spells CASSSTPRGQVVETQYF. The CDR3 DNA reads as TGTGCCAGCAGTTCAACACCCCGGGGACAGGTTGTGGAGACCCAGTACTTC. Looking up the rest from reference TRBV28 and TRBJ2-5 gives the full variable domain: DVKVTQSSRYLVKRTGEKVFLECVQDMDHENMFWYRQDPGLGLRLIYFSYDVKMKEKGDIPEGYSVSREKKERFSLILESASTNQTSMYLCASSSTPRGQVVETQYFGPGTRLLVL.

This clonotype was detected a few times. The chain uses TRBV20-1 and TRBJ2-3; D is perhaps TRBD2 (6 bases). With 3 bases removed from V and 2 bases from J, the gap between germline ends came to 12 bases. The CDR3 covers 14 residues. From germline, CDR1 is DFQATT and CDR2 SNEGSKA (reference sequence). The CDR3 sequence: CSASPTGVTDTQYF. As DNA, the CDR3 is TGCAGTGCTAGCCCTACGGGAGTCACAGATACGCAGTATTTT.

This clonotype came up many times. The CDR3 loop is CASSDSAGGNSPLHF. CDR3 DNA: TGTGCCAGCAGTGACTCGGCAGGGGGCAATTCACCCCTCCACTTT. The chain links TRBV6-4 to TRBJ1-6; 8 bases map to TRBD1. The junction had 2 bases not matched to a gene; V was cut back by 0 bases and J by 7 bases. Germline loops: CDR1 MRHNA, CDR2 SNTAGT. There are 15 residues in the CDR3.